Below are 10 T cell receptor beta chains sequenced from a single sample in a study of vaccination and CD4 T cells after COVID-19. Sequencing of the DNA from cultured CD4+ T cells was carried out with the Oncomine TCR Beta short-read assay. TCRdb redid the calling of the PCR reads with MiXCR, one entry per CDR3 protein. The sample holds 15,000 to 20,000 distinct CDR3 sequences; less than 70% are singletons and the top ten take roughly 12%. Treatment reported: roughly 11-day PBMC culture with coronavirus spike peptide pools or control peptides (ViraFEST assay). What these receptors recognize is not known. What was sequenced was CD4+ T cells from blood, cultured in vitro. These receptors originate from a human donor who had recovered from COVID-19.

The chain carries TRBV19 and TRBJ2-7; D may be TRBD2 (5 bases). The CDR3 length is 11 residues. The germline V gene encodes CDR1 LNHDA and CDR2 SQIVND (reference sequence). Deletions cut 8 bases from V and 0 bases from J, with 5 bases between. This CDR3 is CASGSSYEQYF. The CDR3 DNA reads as TGTGCCAGTGGGAGCTCCTACGAGCAGTACTTC.

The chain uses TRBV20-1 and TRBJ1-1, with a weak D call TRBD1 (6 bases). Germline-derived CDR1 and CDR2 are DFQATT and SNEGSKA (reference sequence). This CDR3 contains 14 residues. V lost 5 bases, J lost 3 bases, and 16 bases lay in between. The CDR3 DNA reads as TGCAGTGCTCGTCCGGGACACCCTTACACTGAAGCTTTCTTT. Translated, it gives CSARPGHPYTEAFF.

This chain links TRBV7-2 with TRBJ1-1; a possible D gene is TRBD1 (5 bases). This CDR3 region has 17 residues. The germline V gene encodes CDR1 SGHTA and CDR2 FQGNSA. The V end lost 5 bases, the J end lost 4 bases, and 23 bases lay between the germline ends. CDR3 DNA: TGTGCCAGCAGCGCAGTCATTTTAAACGAAGGGGTCACTGAAGCTTTCTTT. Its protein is CASSAVILNEGVTEAFF. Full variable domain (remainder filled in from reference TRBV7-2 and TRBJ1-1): GAGVSQSPSNKVTEKGKDVELRCDPISGHTALYWYRQSLGQGLEFLIYFQGNSAPDKSGLPSDRFSAERTGGSVSTLTIQRTQQEDSAVYLCASSAVILNEGVTEAFFGQGTRLTVV.

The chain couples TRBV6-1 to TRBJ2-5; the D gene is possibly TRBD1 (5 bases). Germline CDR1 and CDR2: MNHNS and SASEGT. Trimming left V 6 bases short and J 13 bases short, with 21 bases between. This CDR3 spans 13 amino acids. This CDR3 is CASRTSRAGDPYF. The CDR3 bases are TGTGCCAGCAGGACAAGCAGGGCTGGAGACCCGTACTTC.

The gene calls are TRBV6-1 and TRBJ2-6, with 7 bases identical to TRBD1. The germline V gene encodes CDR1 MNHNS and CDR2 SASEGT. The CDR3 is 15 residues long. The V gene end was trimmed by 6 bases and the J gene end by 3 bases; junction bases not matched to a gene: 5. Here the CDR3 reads CASRPGQDGANVLTF. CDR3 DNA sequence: TGTGCCAGCAGGCCCGGACAGGATGGGGCCAACGTCCTGACTTTC.

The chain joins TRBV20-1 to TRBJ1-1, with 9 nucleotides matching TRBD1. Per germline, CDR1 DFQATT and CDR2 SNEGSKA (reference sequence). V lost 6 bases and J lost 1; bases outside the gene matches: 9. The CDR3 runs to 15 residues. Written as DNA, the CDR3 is TGCAGTGCAACGACAGGGGGAAGACGGAACACTGAAGCTTTCTTT. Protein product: CSATTGGRRNTEAFF.

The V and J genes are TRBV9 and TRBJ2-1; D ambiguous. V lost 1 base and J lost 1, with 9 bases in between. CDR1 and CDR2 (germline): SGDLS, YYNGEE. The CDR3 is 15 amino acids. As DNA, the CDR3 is TGTGCCAGCAGCGTATCGACTCAATCCTACAATGAGCAGTTCTTC. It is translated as CASSVSTQSYNEQFF. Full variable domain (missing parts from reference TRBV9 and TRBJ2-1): DSGVTQTPKHLITATGQRVTLRCSPRSGDLSVYWYQQSLDQGLQFLIQYYNGEERAKGNILERFSAQQFPDLHSELNLSSLELGDSALYFCASSVSTQSYNEQFFGPGTRLTVL.

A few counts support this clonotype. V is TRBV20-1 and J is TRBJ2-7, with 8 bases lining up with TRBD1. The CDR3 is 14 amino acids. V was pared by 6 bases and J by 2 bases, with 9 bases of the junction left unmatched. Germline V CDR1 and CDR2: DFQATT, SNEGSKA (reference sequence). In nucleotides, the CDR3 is TGCAGTGCACACGGACAGGGCCTCACCTACGAGCAGTACTTC. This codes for CSAHGQGLTYEQYF.

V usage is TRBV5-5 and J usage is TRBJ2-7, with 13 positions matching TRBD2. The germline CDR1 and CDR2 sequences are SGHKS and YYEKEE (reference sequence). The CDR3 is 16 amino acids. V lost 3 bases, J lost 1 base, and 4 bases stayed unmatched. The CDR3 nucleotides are TGTGCCAGCAGCTGGGGACTAGCGGGATTTTCCTACGAGCAGTACTTC. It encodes CASSWGLAGFSYEQYF. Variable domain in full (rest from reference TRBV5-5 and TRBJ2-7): DAGVTQSPTHLIKTRGQQVTLRCSPISGHKSVSWYQQVLGQGPQFIFQYYEKEERGRGNFPDRFSARQFPNYSSELNVNALLLGDSALYLCASSWGLAGFSYEQYFGPGTRLTVT.

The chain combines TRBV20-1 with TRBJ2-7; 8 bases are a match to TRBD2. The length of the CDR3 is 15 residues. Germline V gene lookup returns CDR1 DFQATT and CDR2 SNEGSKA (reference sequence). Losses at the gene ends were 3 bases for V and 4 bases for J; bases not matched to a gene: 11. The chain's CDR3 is CSASFPASGSYEQYF. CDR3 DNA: TGCAGTGCTAGTTTTCCGGCCAGCGGGAGTTACGAGCAGTACTTC.